What follows is one T cell receptor (beta chain) and its context. This entry belongs to a study of blood T cell repertoires in COVID-19. The protocol was immunoSEQ multiplex PCR, while the TCRdb copy is restricted to in-frame clones and leaves out a portion. The sample consists of tens of thousands of clones, about nine tenths of them appearing once. V lost 2 bases and J 4 bases, leaving 14 bases between the germline ends. This CDR3 has 15 amino acids. Germline V gene lookup returns CDR1 MNHNY and CDR2 SVGAGI (reference sequence). The gene calls are TRBV6-6 and TRBJ1-1; D is perhaps TRBD1 (5 bases). The sample was peripheral blood. This TCR derives from a woman aged 45 to 65 with active or convalescent COVID-19. The CDR3 spells CASSYIGGSSTEAFF. The CDR3 nucleotides are TGTGCCAGCAGTTACATTGGGGGGTCGAGCACTGAAGCTTTCTTT.